Listed here are 30 T cell receptor beta chains from one sample, sequenced in a study of shared clonotypes between healthy human individuals. Produced via immunoSEQ multiplex PCR; TCRdb's table is partial and in-frame only. The data contain about 680,000 clones, roughly nine tenths of them singletons. Terminally differentiated effector memory CD45RA+ cells were left out of the naive CD8 fraction, which was CD45RO-negative and positively selected for CCR7. Sequencing was performed on naive CD8+ T cells sorted from blood. The receptors shown here come from a man under 40 in good health.

V and J are TRBV6-5 and TRBJ2-7, with 10 positions matching TRBD2. The CDR3 is 14 residues long. Germline CDR1 is MNHEY and CDR2 is SVGAGI. The V gene end was trimmed by 5 bases and the J gene end by 7 bases; junction bases not matched to a gene: 8. The CDR3 reads CASSQLAGVSEQYF. The CDR3 nucleotides are TGTGCCAGCAGTCAGCTAGCGGGAGTGAGTGAGCAGTACTTC.

The genes are TRBV2 and TRBJ2-5; D gene unclear. Germline CDR1 SNHLY, CDR2 FYNNEI. The CDR3 sequence is 16 residues long. The V and J ends lost 1 base and 1 base respectively, with 13 bases between them. CDR3 nucleotide sequence: TGTGCCAGCAGTGAAGTTGGAGTAATAGGCCAAGAGACCCAGTACTTC. It translates to CASSEVGVIGQETQYF.

The V and J genes are TRBV4-1 and TRBJ2-2; 11 nucleotides align to TRBD2. CDR1 is MGHRA and CDR2 is YSYEKL in the germline V gene. The CDR3 is 16 residues long. V lost 2 bases, J lost 5 bases, and 4 bases stayed unmatched. The CDR3 region has the DNA TGCGCCAGCAGCCAATTAGCGGGAGGGAGAACCGGGGAGCTGTTTTTT. Its protein is CASSQLAGGRTGELFF.

This clone has a single count. In nucleotides, the CDR3 is TGCGCCAGCAGCCAAGTCCAACAGGGTAACACTGAAGCTTTCTTT. Encoded protein: CASSQVQQGNTEAFF. The chain links TRBV4-1 to TRBJ1-1; D may be TRBD1 (6 bases). The V end lost 1 base, the J end lost 2 bases, and 11 bases lay between the germline ends. Germline V lookup: CDR1 MGHRA, CDR2 YSYEKL. The CDR3 totals 15 residues.

This chain links TRBV29-1 with TRBJ2-7; D is undetermined. Germline V gene sequence: CDR1 SQVTM, CDR2 ANQGSEA. V gave up 4 bases and J gave up 3 bases, with 4 bases separating them. The CDR3 consists of 10 residues. This chain's CDR3 is CSVGGYEQYF. CDR3 nucleotide sequence: TGCAGCGTTGGCGGCTACGAGCAGTACTTC.

The chain recombines TRBV11-2 with TRBJ1-1; D unresolved. CDR3 size: 15 residues. Looked up from germline, CDR1 is SGHAT and CDR2 is FQNNGV. Trimming removed 1 base at V and 11 bases at J, with 20 bases between. The CDR3 loop reads CASSLVGGNANRAFF. CDR3 in DNA: TGTGCCAGCAGCTTAGTAGGAGGTAATGCGAACCGGGCTTTCTTT.

This sequence joins TRBV7-9 and TRBJ1-1; D is perhaps TRBD1 (5 bases). Between the trimmed V and J ends, which lost 5 bases and 5 bases, there was a span of 18 bases. CDR1 is SEHNR, CDR2 FQNEAQ, per germline (reference sequence). The CDR3 is 15 residues long. The CDR3 nucleotides read TGTGCCAGCAGCCCGCCGGGACCCGGATCGACTGAAGCTTTCTTT. This codes for CASSPPGPGSTEAFF.

The chain uses TRBV29-1 and TRBJ1-3, with D hard to call. V was pared by 4 bases and J by 0 bases, with 7 bases between. Germline CDR1 reads SQVTM; CDR2 reads ANQGSEA. The CDR3 totals 13 residues. The DNA of the CDR3 is TGCAGCGTTGGCGGATCCTCTGGAAACACCATATATTTT. Amino acids: CSVGGSSGNTIYF.

This rearrangement joins TRBV27 to TRBJ2-3; the match to TRBD2 covers 7 bases. This CDR3 spans 16 amino acids. Looked up from germline, CDR1 is MNHEY and CDR2 is SMNVEV (reference sequence). Germline trimming cut 5 bases from V and 4 bases from J; bases unmatched to any gene: 12. CDR3 coding DNA: TGTGCCAGCAGTCCGCCGGGGGGTGGCGGGGCAGATACGCAGTATTTT. Encoded protein: CASSPPGGGGADTQYF.

This chain connects TRBV7-9 to TRBJ2-1; D might be TRBD1 or TRBD2, each matching 6 bases. Trimming took 4 bases from V and 11 from J, leaving 12 bases between them. The germline gives CDR1 SEHNR, CDR2 FQNEAQ (reference sequence). The CDR3 runs to 12 residues. CDR3 DNA sequence: TGTGCCAGCAGCTCTCCTGGGGGGCAGCAGTTCTTC. Residues: CASSSPGGQQFF.

This chain joins TRBV4-1 and TRBJ2-1, with TRBD2 matching over 9 bases. V trimming: 8 bases; J trimming: 0 bases; junction bases outside the gene matches: 5. The CDR3 contains 15 residues. Germline CDR1 is MGHRA and CDR2 is YSYEKL. CDR3 protein: CASRDSGSSYNEQFF. CDR3 coding DNA: TGCGCCAGCCGAGATAGCGGGAGCTCCTACAATGAGCAGTTCTTC.

The J gene is TRBJ2-4, the V gene TRBV5-6; weak D call: TRBD1 (6 bases). The V end was cut by 0 bases, the J end by 11 bases, with 12 bases between. The CDR3 loop spans 13 amino acids. Germline assignment: CDR1 SGHDT and CDR2 YYEEEE. DNA for the CDR3: TGTGCCAGCAGCTTGGCAGGGGCGCAGGTTCAGTACTTC. Its protein product is CASSLAGAQVQYF.

The chain uses TRBV4-3 and TRBJ2-1; tentatively, D is TRBD1 or TRBD2 (5 bases each). Per the germline V gene, CDR1 is LGHNA and CDR2 is YSLEER. This CDR3 is built from 13 residues. The V end lost 0 bases, the J end lost 8 bases, and 8 bases lay between the germline ends. The CDR3 DNA reads as TGCGCCAGCAGCCAAGAGAGGGGCTATGAGCAGTTCTTC. As protein: CASSQERGYEQFF.

The gene calls are TRBV28 and TRBJ2-7; D not resolved. Trimming pared 6 bases from V and 0 bases from J, leaving 12 bases between. The CDR3 has 14 residues. Germline V lookup: CDR1 MDHEN, CDR2 SYDVKM. The CDR3 protein is CASRPGASSYEQYF. DNA for the CDR3: TGTGCCAGCAGGCCCGGAGCCAGCTCCTACGAGCAGTACTTC. Full variable domain (outside the CDR3, taken from reference TRBV28 and TRBJ2-7): DVKVTQSSRYLVKRTGEKVFLECVQDMDHENMFWYRQDPGLGLRLIYFSYDVKMKEKGDIPEGYSVSREKKERFSLILESASTNQTSMYLCASRPGASSYEQYFGPGTRLTVT.

The rearrangement links TRBV6-5 to TRBJ2-1; possible D gene TRBD2, 6 bases. Germline CDR1 and CDR2: MNHEY and SVGAGI. Trimming left V 2 bases short and J 8 bases short, with 19 bases between. The CDR3 extends over 16 amino acids. CDR3 in DNA: TGTGCCAGCAGTTACGCGGGACCCGCTGGCGGTGATGAGCAGTTCTTC. This gives the protein CASSYAGPAGGDEQFF.

The chain uses TRBV7-8 and TRBJ2-3; perhaps TRBD1 as D (6 bases). V was trimmed by 5 bases and J by 0 bases, leaving 18 bases between them. The CDR3 contains 17 residues. Germline V CDR1 and CDR2: SGHVS, FQNEAQ. The CDR3, as DNA: TGTGCCAGCAGCACAGATCGACAGGACTCTAGCACAGATACGCAGTATTTT. It is translated as CASSTDRQDSSTDTQYF.

The genes are TRBV28 and TRBJ2-5; 7 bases are shared with TRBD1. The germline V gene has CDR1 MDHEN and CDR2 SYDVKM. This CDR3 comprises 17 residues. V was clipped by 6 bases and J by 3 bases; unmatched bases: 16. CDR3 in amino acids: CASSYSVNRGWEETQYF. DNA of the CDR3: TGTGCCAGCAGCTATAGCGTCAACAGGGGCTGGGAAGAGACCCAGTACTTC.

The chain is built from TRBV29-1 and TRBJ2-7; D gene ambiguous. V shed 8 bases and J shed 7 bases, with 15 bases lying between them. CDR1 and CDR2 from the germline V gene are SQVTM and ANQGSEA. The CDR3 sequence is 11 residues long. CDR3 sequence: CSIESLGEQYF. CDR3 DNA: TGCAGCATCGAGTCCCTCGGGGAGCAGTACTTC.

The chain employs TRBV28 and TRBJ1-4; D is perhaps TRBD1 (6 bases). Germline V CDR1 and CDR2: MDHEN, SYDVKM. The CDR3 totals 14 residues. Trimming stripped 4 bases from V and 8 bases from J, with 14 bases between. CDR3 coding DNA: TGTGCCAGCAGTTCCCCCACAGGGAGGGAAAAACTGTTTTTT. This sequence encodes CASSSPTGREKLFF.

J is TRBJ1-3 and V is TRBV11-2; the D is unclear. This CDR3 contains 13 residues. The germline CDR1 and CDR2 sequences are SGHAT and FQNNGV. V lost 1 base, J lost 2 bases, and 3 bases lay in between. CDR3 in amino acids: CASSLAAGNTIYF. CDR3 sequence (DNA): TGTGCCAGCAGCTTAGCAGCTGGAAACACCATATATTTT.

The gene calls are TRBV23-1 and TRBJ2-2; D is unresolved. TRBV23-1 is flagged as an ORF with uncertain function. This CDR3 contains 17 residues. V lost 3 bases and J lost 3, with 17 bases in between. The CDR3 DNA reads TGCGCCAGCAGTCATTGCCTGGACGGACCCGACACCGGGGAGCTGTTTTTT. Encoded protein: CASSHCLDGPDTGELFF.

This clone was observed once. V and J are TRBV9 and TRBJ1-4, with D uncertain. The CDR3 runs 13 residues. CDR1 is SGDLS and CDR2 is YYNGEE in the germline V gene. With 4 bases removed from V and 8 bases from J, the gap between germline ends came to 12 bases. This CDR3 is CASSHSNGEKLFF. The CDR3 nucleotides read TGTGCCAGCAGCCACTCTAATGGAGAAAAACTGTTTTTT.

This rearrangement joins TRBV5-5 to TRBJ1-5; D perhaps matches TRBD1 (6 bases). Germline values: CDR1 SGHKS, CDR2 YYEKEE (reference sequence). CDR3 size: 16 residues. V lost 4 bases and J 1 base, leaving 15 bases between the germline ends. DNA for the CDR3: TGTGCCAGCAGCGCTACTTGGACAGAGAGCAATCAGCCCCAGCATTTT. Translating it yields CASSATWTESNQPQHF.

The chain links TRBV6-5 to TRBJ2-2, with D hard to call. Germline V gene data show CDR1 as MNHEY and CDR2 as SVGAGI. CDR3 length equals 13 residues. V was clipped by 2 bases and J by 7 bases, with 8 bases between them. CDR3 nucleotides: TGTGCCAGCAGTTACAGGATGAACGGGGAGCTGTTTTTT. Translated: CASSYRMNGELFF.

The chain combines TRBV2 with TRBJ2-7; D is perhaps TRBD1 or TRBD2 (5 bases each). With 7 bases removed from V and 2 bases from J, the gap between germline ends came to 15 bases. This CDR3 is 14 amino acids long. The germline gives CDR1 SNHLY, CDR2 FYNNEI. DNA of the CDR3: TGTGCCAGCAACCGAGGGGACCAACCCTACGAGCAGTACTTC. This gives the protein CASNRGDQPYEQYF.

The gene calls are TRBV19 and TRBJ2-7; the match to TRBD2 covers 7 bases. This CDR3 has 15 amino acids. CDR1 is LNHDA and CDR2 is SQIVND in the germline V gene (reference sequence). V gave up 5 bases and J gave up 0 bases; unmatched junction bases: 7. In DNA form, the CDR3 reads TGTGCCAGTAGTTTGCGCGGGAGCGGCTCCTACGAGCAGTACTTC. This encodes CASSLRGSGSYEQYF. Full variable domain (rest looked up from reference TRBV19 and TRBJ2-7): DGGITQSPKYLFRKEGQNVTLSCEQNLNHDAMYWYRQDPGQGLRLIYYSQIVNDFQKGDIAEGYSVSREKKESFPLTVTSAQKNPTAFYLCASSLRGSGSYEQYFGPGTRLTVT.

The V and J genes are TRBV27 and TRBJ2-7; 7 bases fit TRBD2. J lost 1 base, V lost 3 bases, and 3 bases had no gene match. Germline CDR1 MNHEY, CDR2 SMNVEV (reference sequence). The CDR3 length is 14 residues. For the CDR3, the DNA is TGTGCCAGCAGTTTCGGGGGGTGGTCCTACGAGCAGTACTTC. Its translation is CASSFGGWSYEQYF.

CDR3 residues: CASSYGEGYEQYF. CDR3 bases: TGTGCCAGTAGTTACGGTGAGGGCTACGAGCAGTACTTC. The genes are TRBV19 and TRBJ2-7; D might be TRBD2 (5 bases). Trimming pared 5 bases from V and 3 bases from J, leaving 11 bases between. Germline assignment: CDR1 LNHDA and CDR2 SQIVND (reference sequence). This CDR3 comprises 13 residues.

This clone was seen once. Within the sample, other DNA sequences also encode this same CDR3. The J gene is TRBJ2-7, the V gene TRBV5-1; unclear D gene. This CDR3 is 13 amino acids long. Trimming pared 4 bases from V and 0 bases from J, leaving 8 bases between. The germline V gene has CDR1 SGHRS and CDR2 YFSETQ. The CDR3 DNA follows: TGCGCCAGCAGCGAGACGGGCTCCTACGAGCAGTACTTC. Translated, it gives CASSETGSYEQYF.

This rearrangement joins TRBV19 to TRBJ2-7; D is possibly TRBD1 (6 bases). CDR1 is LNHDA and CDR2 is SQIVND in the germline V gene (reference sequence). This CDR3 region has 14 residues. Trimming cost V 5 bases and J 1 base, with 12 bases left between them. The CDR3 sequence is CASSETTGSYEQYF. The CDR3 region has the DNA TGTGCCAGTAGTGAAACGACAGGTTCCTACGAGCAGTACTTC.